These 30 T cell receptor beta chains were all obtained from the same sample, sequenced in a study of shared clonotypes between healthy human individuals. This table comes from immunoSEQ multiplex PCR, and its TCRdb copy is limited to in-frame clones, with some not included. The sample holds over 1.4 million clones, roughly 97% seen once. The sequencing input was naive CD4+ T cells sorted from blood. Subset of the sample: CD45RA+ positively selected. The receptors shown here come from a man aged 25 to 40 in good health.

The CDR3 coding sequence is TGTGCCAGTAGTATACCCGGACAGGGGTCCTACAATGAGCAGTTCTTC. This encodes CASSIPGQGSYNEQFF. The chain carries TRBV19 and TRBJ2-1; 9 bases are shared with TRBD1. CDR3 length equals 16 residues. Looked up from germline, CDR1 is LNHDA and CDR2 is SQIVND (reference sequence). Trimming at V came to 2 bases and at J to 1 base, leaving 3 bases not matched to a gene. The whole variable domain, filled in from reference TRBV19 and TRBJ2-1, reads DGGITQSPKYLFRKEGQNVTLSCEQNLNHDAMYWYRQDPGQGLRLIYYSQIVNDFQKGDIAEGYSVSREKKESFPLTVTSAQKNPTAFYLCASSIPGQGSYNEQFFGPGTRLTVL.

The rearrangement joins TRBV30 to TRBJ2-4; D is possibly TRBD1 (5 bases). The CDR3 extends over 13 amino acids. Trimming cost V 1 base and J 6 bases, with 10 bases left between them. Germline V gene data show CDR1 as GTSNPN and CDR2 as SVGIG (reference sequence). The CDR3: CAWSEDSLNIQYF. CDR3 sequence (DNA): TGTGCCTGGAGTGAAGACAGCTTAAACATTCAGTACTTC.

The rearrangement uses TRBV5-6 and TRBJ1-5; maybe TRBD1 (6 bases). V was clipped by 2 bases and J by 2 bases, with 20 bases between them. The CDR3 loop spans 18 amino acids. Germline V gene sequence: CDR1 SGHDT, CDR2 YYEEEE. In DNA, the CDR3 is TGTGCCAGCAGCTTCGGGCCTACAGGGAATCGCGGCAATCAGCCCCAGCATTTT. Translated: CASSFGPTGNRGNQPQHF.

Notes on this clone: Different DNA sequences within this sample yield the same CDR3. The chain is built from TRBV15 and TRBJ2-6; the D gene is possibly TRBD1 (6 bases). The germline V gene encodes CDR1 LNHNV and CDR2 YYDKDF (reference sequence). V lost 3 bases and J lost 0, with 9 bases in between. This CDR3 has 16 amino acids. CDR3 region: CATSRDRGSGANVLTF. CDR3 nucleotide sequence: TGTGCCACCAGCAGGGACAGAGGCTCTGGGGCCAACGTCCTGACTTTC. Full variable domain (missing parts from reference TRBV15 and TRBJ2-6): DAMVIQNPRYQVTQFGKPVTLSCSQTLNHNVMYWYQQKSSQAPKLLFHYYDKDFNNEADTPDNFQSRRPNTSFCFLDIRSPGLGDTAMYLCATSRDRGSGANVLTFGAGSRLTVL.

For the CDR3, the DNA is TGTGCCAGTAGTACCGGACTGAGCCCTCTTAGCGAGCAGTACTTC. Amino acids: CASSTGLSPLSEQYF. The chain links TRBV19 to TRBJ2-7, with D possibly being TRBD2 (5 bases). The germline CDR1 and CDR2 sequences are LNHDA and SQIVND (reference sequence). The CDR3 consists of 15 residues. Trimming cost V 4 bases and J 6 bases, with 19 bases left between them.

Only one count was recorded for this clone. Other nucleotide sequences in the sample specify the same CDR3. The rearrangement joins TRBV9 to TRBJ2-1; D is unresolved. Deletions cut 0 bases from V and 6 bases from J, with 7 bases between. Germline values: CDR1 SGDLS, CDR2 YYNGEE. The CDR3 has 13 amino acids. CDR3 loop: CASSVVTSNEQFF. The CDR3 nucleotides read TGTGCCAGCAGCGTAGTAACCAGCAATGAGCAGTTCTTC.

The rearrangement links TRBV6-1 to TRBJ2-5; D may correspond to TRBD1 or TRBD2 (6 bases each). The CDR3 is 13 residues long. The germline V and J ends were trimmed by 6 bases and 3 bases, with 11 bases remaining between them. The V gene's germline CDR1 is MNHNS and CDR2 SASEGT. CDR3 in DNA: TGTGCCAGCAGAGGGAGGACAGAAGAGACCCAGTACTTC. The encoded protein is CASRGRTEETQYF.

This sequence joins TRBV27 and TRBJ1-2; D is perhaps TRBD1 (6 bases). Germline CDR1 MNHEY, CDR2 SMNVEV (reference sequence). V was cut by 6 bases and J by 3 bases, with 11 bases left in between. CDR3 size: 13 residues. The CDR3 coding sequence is TGTGCCAGCAGCGAAGGGGGTCACTATGGCTACACCTTC. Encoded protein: CASSEGGHYGYTF.

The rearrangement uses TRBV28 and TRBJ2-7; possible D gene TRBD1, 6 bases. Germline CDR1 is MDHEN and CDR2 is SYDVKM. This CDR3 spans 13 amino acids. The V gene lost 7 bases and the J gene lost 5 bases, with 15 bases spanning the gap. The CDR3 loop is CASTPDRFHEQYF. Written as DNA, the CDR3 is TGTGCCAGCACCCCCGACAGGTTCCACGAGCAGTACTTC.

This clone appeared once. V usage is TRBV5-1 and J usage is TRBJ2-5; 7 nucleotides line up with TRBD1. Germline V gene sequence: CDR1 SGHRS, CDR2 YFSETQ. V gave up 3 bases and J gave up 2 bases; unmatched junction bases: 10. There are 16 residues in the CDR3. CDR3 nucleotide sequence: TGCGCCAGCAGCTCAAGAACTCGGGACAGACAAGAGACCCAGTACTTC. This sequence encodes CASSSRTRDRQETQYF.

DNA of the CDR3: TGCGCCAGCAGTGGAATCGCGGGACTAGCGGGAACAGGATTAAACTACAATGAGCAGTTCTTC. Translating it yields CASSGIAGLAGTGLNYNEQFF. The gene calls are TRBV10-2 and TRBJ2-1; 13 bases match TRBD2. The junction had 18 bases not matched to a gene; V was cut back by 4 bases and J by 3 bases. The CDR3 is 21 amino acids. Germline V lookup: CDR1 WSHSY, CDR2 SAAADI.

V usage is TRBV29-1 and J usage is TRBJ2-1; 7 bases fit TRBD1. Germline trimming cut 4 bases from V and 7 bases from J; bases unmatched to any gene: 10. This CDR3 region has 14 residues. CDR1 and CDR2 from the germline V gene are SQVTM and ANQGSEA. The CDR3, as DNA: TGCAGCGTTGTCCCGGACAGGCCCAATAATGAGCAGTTCTTC. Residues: CSVVPDRPNNEQFF.

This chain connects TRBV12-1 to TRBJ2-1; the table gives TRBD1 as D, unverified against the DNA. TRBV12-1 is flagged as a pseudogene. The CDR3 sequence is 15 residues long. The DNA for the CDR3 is TGTGCCAGCAGCTTGCGACAGGGGGCGAGTCCCGGGCAGTTCTTC. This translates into CASSLRQGASPGQFF.

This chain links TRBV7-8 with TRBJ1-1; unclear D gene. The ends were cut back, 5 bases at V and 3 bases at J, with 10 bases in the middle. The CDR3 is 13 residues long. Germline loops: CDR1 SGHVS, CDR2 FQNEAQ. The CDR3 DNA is TGTGCCAGCAGCCAGGCAGCGTACACTGAAGCTTTCTTT. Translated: CASSQAAYTEAFF.

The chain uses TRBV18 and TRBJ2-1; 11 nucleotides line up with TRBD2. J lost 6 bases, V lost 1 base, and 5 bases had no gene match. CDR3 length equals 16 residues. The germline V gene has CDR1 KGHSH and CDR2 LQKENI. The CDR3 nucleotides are TGTGCCAGCTCACCACAACTAGCGGGAGCAGGCAATGAGCAGTTCTTC. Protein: CASSPQLAGAGNEQFF. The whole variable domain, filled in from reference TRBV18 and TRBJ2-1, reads NAGVMQNPRHLVRRRGQEARLRCSPMKGHSHVYWYRQLPEEGLKFMVYLQKENIIDESGMPKERFSAEFPKEGPSILRIQQVVRGDSAAYFCASSPQLAGAGNEQFFGPGTRLTVL.

The CDR3 DNA follows: TGTGCCAGCAGCTGGACTAGCGGGAGCTCCCATGAGCAGTTCTTC. This gives the protein CASSWTSGSSHEQFF. The chain links TRBV5-4 to TRBJ2-1; 13 bases match TRBD2. Trimming removed 3 bases from V and 8 bases from J; junction bases left unmatched: 5. Germline lookup yields CDR1 SGHNT and CDR2 YYREEE (reference sequence). There are 15 residues in the CDR3.

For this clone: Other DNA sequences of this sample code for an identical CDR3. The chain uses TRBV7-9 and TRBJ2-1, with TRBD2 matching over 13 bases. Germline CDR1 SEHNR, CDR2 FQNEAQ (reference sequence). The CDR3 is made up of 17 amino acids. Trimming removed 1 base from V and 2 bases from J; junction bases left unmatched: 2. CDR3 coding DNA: TGTGCCAGCAGCTTAGGTGGACTAGCGGGAGCCTACAATGAGCAGTTCTTC. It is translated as CASSLGGLAGAYNEQFF.

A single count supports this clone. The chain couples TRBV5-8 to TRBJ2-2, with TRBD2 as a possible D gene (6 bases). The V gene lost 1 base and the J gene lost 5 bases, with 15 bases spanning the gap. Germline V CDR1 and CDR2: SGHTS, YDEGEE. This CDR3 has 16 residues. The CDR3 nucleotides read TGTGCCAGCAGCTTGTCGGGAGTTTGGTGGACCGGGGAGCTGTTTTTT. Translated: CASSLSGVWWTGELFF. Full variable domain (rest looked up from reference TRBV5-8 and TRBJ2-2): EAGVTQSPTHLIKTRGQQATLRCSPISGHTSVYWYQQALGLGLQFLLWYDEGEERNRGNFPPRFSGRQFPNYSSELNVNALELEDSALYLCASSLSGVWWTGELFFGEGSRLTVL.

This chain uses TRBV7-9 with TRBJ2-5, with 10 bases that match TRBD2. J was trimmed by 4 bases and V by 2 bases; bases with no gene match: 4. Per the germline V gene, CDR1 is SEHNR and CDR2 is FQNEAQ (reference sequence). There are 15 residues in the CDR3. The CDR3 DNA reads TGTGCCAGCAGCTTACTAGCGGGAGAGGGAGAGACCCAGTACTTC. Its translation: CASSLLAGEGETQYF.

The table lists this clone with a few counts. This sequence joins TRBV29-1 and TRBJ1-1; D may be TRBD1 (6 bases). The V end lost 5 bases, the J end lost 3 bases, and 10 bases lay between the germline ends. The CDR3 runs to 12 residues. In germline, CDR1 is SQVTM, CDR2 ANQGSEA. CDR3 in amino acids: CSVSPGDTEAFF. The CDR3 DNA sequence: TGCAGCGTTTCGCCAGGGGACACTGAAGCTTTCTTT.

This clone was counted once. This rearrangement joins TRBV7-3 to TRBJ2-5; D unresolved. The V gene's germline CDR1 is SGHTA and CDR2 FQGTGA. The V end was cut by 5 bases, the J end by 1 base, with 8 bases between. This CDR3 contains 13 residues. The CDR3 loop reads CASSLNLQETQYF. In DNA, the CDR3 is TGTGCCAGCAGCCTCAATCTCCAAGAGACCCAGTACTTC.

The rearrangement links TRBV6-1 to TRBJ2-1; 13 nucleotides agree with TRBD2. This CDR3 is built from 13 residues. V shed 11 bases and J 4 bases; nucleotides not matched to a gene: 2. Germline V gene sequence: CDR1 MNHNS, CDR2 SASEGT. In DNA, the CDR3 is TGTGCCGGGACTAGCGGGACTTACAATGAGCAGTTCTTC. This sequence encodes CAGTSGTYNEQFF.

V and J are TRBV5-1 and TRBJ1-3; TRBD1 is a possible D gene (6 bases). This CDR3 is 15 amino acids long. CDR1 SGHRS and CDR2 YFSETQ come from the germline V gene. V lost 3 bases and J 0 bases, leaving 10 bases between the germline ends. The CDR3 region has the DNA TGCGCCAGCAGCTCCGACAGGAACTCTGGAAACACCATATATTTT. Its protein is CASSSDRNSGNTIYF.

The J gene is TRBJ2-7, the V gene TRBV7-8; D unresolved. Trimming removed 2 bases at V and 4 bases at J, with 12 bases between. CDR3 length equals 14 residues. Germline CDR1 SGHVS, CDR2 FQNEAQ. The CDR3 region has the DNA TGTGCCAGCAGCTTAAGGGATTTAGTGTACGAGCAGTACTTC. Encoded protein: CASSLRDLVYEQYF. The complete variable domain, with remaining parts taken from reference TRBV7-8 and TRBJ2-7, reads GAGVSQSPRYKVAKRGQDVALRCDPISGHVSLFWYQQALGQGPEFLTYFQNEAQLDKSGLPSDRFFAERPEGSVSTLKIQRTQQEDSAVYLCASSLRDLVYEQYFGPGTRLTVT.

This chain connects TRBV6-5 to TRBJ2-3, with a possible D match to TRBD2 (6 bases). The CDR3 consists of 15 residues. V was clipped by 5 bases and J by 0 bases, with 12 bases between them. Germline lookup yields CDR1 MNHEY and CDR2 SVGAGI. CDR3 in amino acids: CASSQRASSTDTQYF. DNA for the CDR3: TGTGCCAGCAGTCAGCGGGCCAGCAGCACAGATACGCAGTATTTT.

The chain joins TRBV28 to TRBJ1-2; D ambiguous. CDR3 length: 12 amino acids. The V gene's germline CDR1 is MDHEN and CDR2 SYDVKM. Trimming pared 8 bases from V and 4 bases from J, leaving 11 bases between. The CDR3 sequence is CASSRDPYGYTF. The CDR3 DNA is TGTGCCAGCTCCCGGGATCCCTATGGCTACACCTTC.

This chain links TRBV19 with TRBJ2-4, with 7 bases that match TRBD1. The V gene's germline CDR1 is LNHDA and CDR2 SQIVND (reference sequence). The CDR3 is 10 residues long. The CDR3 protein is CAAGGNIQYF. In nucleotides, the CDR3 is TGTGCGGCAGGGGGAAACATTCAGTACTTC.

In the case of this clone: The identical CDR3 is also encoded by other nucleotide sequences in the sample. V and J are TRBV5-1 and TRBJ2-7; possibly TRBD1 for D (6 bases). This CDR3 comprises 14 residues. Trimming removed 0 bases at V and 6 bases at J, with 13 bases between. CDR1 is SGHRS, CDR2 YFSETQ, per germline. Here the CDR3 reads CASSLEAGVGEQYF. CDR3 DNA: TGCGCCAGCAGCTTGGAAGCAGGGGTGGGCGAGCAGTACTTC.

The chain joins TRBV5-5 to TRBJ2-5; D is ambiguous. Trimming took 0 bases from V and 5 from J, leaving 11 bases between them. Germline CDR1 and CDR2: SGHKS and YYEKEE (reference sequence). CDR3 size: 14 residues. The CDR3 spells CASSLDIGVETQYF. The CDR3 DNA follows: TGTGCCAGCAGCTTGGATATAGGTGTGGAGACCCAGTACTTC.

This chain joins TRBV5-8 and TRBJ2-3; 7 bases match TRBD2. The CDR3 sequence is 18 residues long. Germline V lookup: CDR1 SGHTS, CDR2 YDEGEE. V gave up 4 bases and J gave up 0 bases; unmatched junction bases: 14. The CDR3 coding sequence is TGTGCCAGCAGCGAGTCAGCTCGACTAGCACTGAGCACAGATACGCAGTATTTT. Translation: CASSESARLALSTDTQYF.